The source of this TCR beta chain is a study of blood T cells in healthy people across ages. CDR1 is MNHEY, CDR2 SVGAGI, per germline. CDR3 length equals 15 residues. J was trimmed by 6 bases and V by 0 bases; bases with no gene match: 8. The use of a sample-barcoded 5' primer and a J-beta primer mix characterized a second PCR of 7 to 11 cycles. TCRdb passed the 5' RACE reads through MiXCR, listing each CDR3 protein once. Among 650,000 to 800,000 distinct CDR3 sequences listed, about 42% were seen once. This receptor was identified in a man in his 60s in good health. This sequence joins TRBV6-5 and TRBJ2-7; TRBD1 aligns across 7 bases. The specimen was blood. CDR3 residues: CASSYSVLGQAEQYF. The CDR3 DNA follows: TGTGCCAGCAGTTACTCGGTCCTTGGACAGGCCGAGCAGTACTTC.